The 12 T cell receptor beta chains presented below share a single source sample, sequenced in a study of cytomegalovirus exposure and HLA in healthy donors. Primers: 60 Vbeta forward and 13 Jbeta reverse. Libraries were prepared by immunoSEQ multiplex PCR; TCRdb keeps only in-frame clonotypes and omits some of them. The table includes roughly 160,000 clones, roughly four fifths detected once. The specimen was PBMCs. These TCRs come from a man aged 50 or older in good health and CMV-seropositive.

The chain has TRBV7-2 and TRBJ2-1, with 11 bases that match TRBD2. With 2 bases clipped from V and 2 bases from J, the junction kept 2 bases outside the gene matches. The CDR3 runs 16 residues. Germline values: CDR1 SGHTA, CDR2 FQGNSA. The DNA of the CDR3 is TGTGCCAGCAGCTTACCTAGCGGGGGGACCTACAATGAGCAGTTCTTC. Encoded protein: CASSLPSGGTYNEQFF.

This rearrangement joins TRBV27 to TRBJ2-5; 11 bases match TRBD2. The CDR3 extends over 15 amino acids. V lost 3 bases, J lost 7 bases, and 7 bases stayed unmatched. Germline V gene data show CDR1 as MNHEY and CDR2 as SMNVEV (reference sequence). The CDR3 DNA reads TGTGCCAGCAGTTTCTCACGGCTAGCGGGAGGGACCCAGTACTTC. Its protein product is CASSFSRLAGGTQYF.

The V and J genes are TRBV28 and TRBJ1-4; no firm D call. Germline CDR1 and CDR2: MDHEN and SYDVKM. The V and J ends lost 4 bases and 8 bases respectively, with 14 bases between them. This CDR3 contains 14 residues. The CDR3 sequence: CASSSLWRAEKLFF. In DNA form, the CDR3 reads TGTGCCAGCAGTTCGCTCTGGAGGGCCGAAAAACTGTTTTTT.

This clone showed up just a few times. The rearrangement uses TRBV5-6 and TRBJ2-7; 13 bases are a match to TRBD2. CDR1 and CDR2 from the germline V gene are SGHDT and YYEEEE. The CDR3 spans 17 residues. After removal of 2 bases from V and 4 bases from J, the junction contained 9 bases not matched to a gene. The CDR3 DNA sequence: TGTGCCAGCAGCTTTGGACTAGCGGGGGTTTTGGGGTACGAGCAGTACTTC. Encoded protein: CASSFGLAGVLGYEQYF.

CDR3 nucleotide sequence: TGTGCCAGCAGTGTCCCGGGGGGCTACAATGAGCAGTTCTTC. Protein product: CASSVPGGYNEQFF. This rearrangement joins TRBV28 to TRBJ2-1; 7 positions match TRBD2. Trimming removed 5 bases from V and 3 bases from J; junction bases left unmatched: 4. This CDR3 is built from 14 residues. Germline values: CDR1 MDHEN, CDR2 SYDVKM.

This clone was recorded a few times. V usage is TRBV4-1 and J usage is TRBJ1-5; the D is unclear. The germline CDR1 and CDR2 sequences are MGHRA and YSYEKL. V shed 1 base and J shed 0 bases, with 10 bases lying between them. CDR3 length equals 16 residues. The CDR3 loop reads CASSQGAGYSNQPQHF. CDR3 DNA: TGCGCCAGCAGCCAAGGCGCGGGGTATAGCAATCAGCCCCAGCATTTT.

The chain is built from TRBV5-6 and TRBJ2-2; TRBD1 aligns across 7 bases. This CDR3 comprises 16 residues. The J segment lost 4 bases and the V segment lost 4 bases, leaving 10 bases of the junction unmatched. In germline, CDR1 is SGHDT, CDR2 YYEEEE. CDR3 sequence reads: CASSAQTGSGTGELFF. The CDR3 DNA reads TGTGCCAGCAGCGCGCAGACAGGGTCGGGCACCGGGGAGCTGTTTTTT.

The chain combines TRBV7-2 with TRBJ2-5; weak D call: TRBD2 (5 bases). The tail of the sequence fits TRBJ2-7 better, so the J call may be wrong. The length of the CDR3 is 14 residues. Germline CDR1 is SGHTA and CDR2 is FQGNSA. In DNA, the CDR3 is TGTGCCAGCACCTCGCCCGGGATGCCCTACGAGCAGTACTTC. Translating it yields CASTSPGMPYEQYF.

J is TRBJ2-3 and V is TRBV15, with 10 bases matching TRBD2. Unmatched junction bases numbered 6, after V lost 0 bases and J lost 3 bases. CDR1 and CDR2 from the germline V gene are LNHNV and YYDKDF (reference sequence). The CDR3 extends over 17 amino acids. In DNA, the CDR3 is TGTGCCACCAGCAGAGATCTGGGGACTAGCGAGACAGATACGCAGTATTTT. Protein: CATSRDLGTSETDTQYF.

This chain links TRBV5-6 with TRBJ2-7; weak D call: TRBD2 (6 bases). The CDR3 covers 14 residues. Germline V lookup: CDR1 SGHDT, CDR2 YYEEEE. V lost 3 bases and J lost 3, with 13 bases in between. The CDR3 nucleotides read TGTGCCAGCAGCTCCCTTTTCGGGGGCTACGAGCAGTACTTC. Translation gives CASSSLFGGYEQYF.

This clone was seen a handful of times. V is TRBV7-6 and J is TRBJ2-2, with D unclear. The V and J ends lost 1 base and 5 bases respectively, with 5 bases between them. This CDR3 contains 13 residues. From germline, CDR1 is SGHVS and CDR2 FNYEAQ. CDR3 bases: TGTGCCAGCAGCTTAGGAGCTACCGGGGAGCTGTTTTTT. Translated: CASSLGATGELFF.

This sequence joins TRBV27 and TRBJ2-3; D is undetermined. The CDR3 covers 13 residues. V was clipped by 4 bases and J by 2 bases, with 7 bases between them. Germline V CDR1 and CDR2: MNHEY, SMNVEV (reference sequence). The CDR3 region is CASSSAYTDTQYF. CDR3 in DNA: TGTGCCAGCAGTTCCGCCTACACAGATACGCAGTATTTT.